Each of the 28 T cell receptor beta chains below was sequenced from the same sample in a study of T cell changes during pregnancy in multiple sclerosis. Assay: immunoSEQ multiplex PCR; the TCRdb copy retains only in-frame clones and omits some. This sample yields tens of thousands of clones, of which roughly 90% are seen a single time; roughly 5.7% belongs to the top ten. This sample comprised CD8+ T cells from peripheral blood mononuclear cells, obtained before pregnancy. These receptor sequences come from a female donor with multiple sclerosis, enrolled in a pregnancy study.

The CDR3, as DNA: TGTGCCAGCAGTTTTCTGTCGTCGAAGCACGGGGCCGGGGGTGAGCAGTTCTTC. Encoded protein: CASSFLSSKHGAGGEQFF. The rearrangement links TRBV28 to TRBJ2-1; possible D gene TRBD2, 6 bases. Germline CDR1 MDHEN, CDR2 SYDVKM. The CDR3 has 18 residues. The V end was cut by 3 bases, the J end by 9 bases, with 27 bases between.

As for this clone: This specimen includes other DNA sequences encoding the same CDR3. The chain carries TRBV9 and TRBJ2-1; TRBD2 is a possible D gene (6 bases). Germline V lookup: CDR1 SGDLS, CDR2 YYNGEE. V shed 0 bases and J shed 4 bases, with 11 bases lying between them. CDR3 length: 15 amino acids. CDR3 sequence reads: CASSVDGGLYNEQFF. The CDR3 bases are TGTGCCAGCAGCGTAGACGGGGGTCTATACAATGAGCAGTTCTTC.

The chain joins TRBV11-3 to TRBJ2-3, with 8 bases identical to TRBD2. This CDR3 contains 16 residues. Germline trimming cut 8 bases from V and 2 bases from J; bases unmatched to any gene: 12. Germline CDR1 SGHNT, CDR2 YENEEA. The CDR3, as DNA: TGTGCCAGCTCCGGGGGAGCGGGGGAACACACAGATACGCAGTATTTT. Amino acid sequence: CASSGGAGEHTDTQYF.

J is TRBJ1-1 and V is TRBV27; weak D call: TRBD1 (5 bases). V was trimmed by 4 bases and J by 2 bases, leaving 11 bases between them. Germline V gene lookup returns CDR1 MNHEY and CDR2 SMNVEV (reference sequence). The CDR3 sequence is 14 residues long. CDR3 region: CASSYGGGNTEAFF. The DNA for the CDR3 is TGTGCCAGCAGTTATGGCGGGGGAAACACTGAAGCTTTCTTT.

The chain employs TRBV7-9 and TRBJ2-1; 8 bases agree with TRBD2. V lost 2 bases to trimming and J lost 3 bases; unmatched junction nucleotides: 3. Germline loops: CDR1 SEHNR, CDR2 FQNEAQ (reference sequence). This CDR3 is 15 amino acids long. The CDR3: CASSLISGDYNEQFF. DNA of the CDR3: TGTGCCAGCAGCTTAATTAGCGGGGACTACAATGAGCAGTTCTTC.

The rearrangement links TRBV5-1 to TRBJ2-7; 10 nucleotides align to TRBD1. V lost 6 bases and J lost 4; bases outside the gene matches: 7. The CDR3 runs 14 residues. CDR1 and CDR2 (germline): SGHRS, YFSETQ. CDR3 sequence (DNA): TGCGCCAGCACGGACAGGGGGGCTACGTACGAGCAGTACTTC. This sequence encodes CASTDRGATYEQYF.

V and J are TRBV6-1 and TRBJ2-5; the match to TRBD2 covers 7 bases. CDR3 length: 14 residues. The ends lost 10 bases at V and 2 bases at J; junction bases unmatched: 10. CDR1 and CDR2 from the germline V gene are MNHNS and SASEGT. The CDR3 region is CAITLAETQETQYF. In DNA form, the CDR3 reads TGTGCCATCACCCTAGCGGAAACGCAAGAGACCCAGTACTTC.

The J gene is TRBJ1-4, the V gene TRBV6-6; the match to TRBD1 covers 12 bases. This CDR3 has 14 amino acids. The V segment lost 5 bases and the J segment 11 bases; nucleotides outside the gene matches: 6. Germline assignment: CDR1 MNHNY and CDR2 SVGAGI (reference sequence). CDR3 DNA: TGTGCCAGCAGTCACGGGACAGGGGGCGGGAAACTGTTTTTT. Translating gives CASSHGTGGGKLFF.

The V and J genes are TRBV28 and TRBJ2-3; 9 nucleotides agree with TRBD1. J was trimmed by 5 bases and V by 6 bases; bases with no gene match: 6. The CDR3 spans 14 residues. Per the germline V gene, CDR1 is MDHEN and CDR2 is SYDVKM. CDR3 protein: CASRKTGGEDTQYF. CDR3 bases: TGTGCCAGCAGAAAGACAGGGGGTGAAGATACGCAGTATTTT.

The V and J genes are TRBV11-2 and TRBJ2-5, with 7 bases fitting TRBD2. The V and J ends lost 2 bases and 1 base, in that order; junction bases with no gene match: 1. The CDR3 is 14 amino acids. Germline V gives CDR1 SGHAT, CDR2 FQNNGV. CDR3 region: CASSLIAGQETQYF. CDR3 DNA: TGTGCCAGCAGCTTAATAGCGGGCCAAGAGACCCAGTACTTC.

The rearrangement joins TRBV29-1 to TRBJ2-5; TRBD1 agrees at 7 bases. With 7 bases clipped from V and 1 base from J, the junction kept 9 bases outside the gene matches. The CDR3 covers 14 residues. The germline V gene encodes CDR1 SQVTM and CDR2 ANQGSEA. CDR3 loop: CSADTRDSQETQYF. Here the CDR3 DNA reads TGCAGCGCAGATACCCGGGACAGCCAAGAGACCCAGTACTTC. The full variable domain, rest sourced from reference TRBV29-1 and TRBJ2-5, is SAVISQKPSRDICQRGTSLTIQCQVDSQVTMMFWYRQQPGQSLTLIATANQGSEATYESGFVIDKFPISRPNLTFSTLTVSNMSPEDSSIYLCSADTRDSQETQYFGPGTRLLVL.

The chain joins TRBV5-4 to TRBJ1-1; D perhaps matches TRBD1 (5 bases). In germline, CDR1 is SGHNT, CDR2 YYREEE (reference sequence). CDR3 length equals 15 residues. V gave up 2 bases and J gave up 0 bases, with 11 bases separating them. This CDR3 is CASSFQGSMNTEAFF. In nucleotides, the CDR3 is TGTGCCAGCAGCTTCCAGGGTTCTATGAACACTGAAGCTTTCTTT.

This chain links TRBV13 with TRBJ2-6, with 9 bases that match TRBD2. CDR1 and CDR2 (germline): PRHDT, FYEKMQ (reference sequence). CDR3 size: 17 residues. J was trimmed by 0 bases and V by 5 bases; bases with no gene match: 5. For the CDR3, the DNA is TGTGCCAGCAGCGCTAGCGGGGATTACTCTGGGGCCAACGTCCTGACTTTC. It is translated as CASSASGDYSGANVLTF.

This clone came up a few times. The chain employs TRBV2 and TRBJ2-7; no clear D. This CDR3 is 13 amino acids long. CDR1 SNHLY and CDR2 FYNNEI come from the germline V gene. Between the trimmed V and J ends, which lost 1 base and 3 bases, there was a span of 7 bases. The CDR3 is CASSEGSIYEQYF. The CDR3 DNA reads TGTGCCAGCAGTGAAGGTAGCATCTACGAGCAGTACTTC.

This chain uses TRBV29-1 with TRBJ2-7, with TRBD1 matching over 8 bases. Germline V lookup: CDR1 SQVTM, CDR2 ANQGSEA. This CDR3 is 12 amino acids long. With V trimmed by 7 bases and J by 3 bases, 5 bases remained unmatched. CDR3 nucleotide sequence: TGCAGCGCCGGACAGGGCGACTACGAGCAGTACTTC. This encodes CSAGQGDYEQYF.

This chain uses TRBV27 with TRBJ1-2; tentatively, D is TRBD1 (6 bases). The CDR3 sequence is 15 residues long. The germline V gene encodes CDR1 MNHEY and CDR2 SMNVEV (reference sequence). V was cut by 4 bases and J by 3 bases, with 15 bases left in between. CDR3 protein: CASSSTGSSDYGYTF. In DNA form, the CDR3 reads TGTGCCAGCAGTTCGACAGGTAGTAGTGACTATGGCTACACCTTC.

This clone appeared a single time. The V and J genes are TRBV5-6 and TRBJ1-2; 9 bases align to TRBD1. Germline V lookup: CDR1 SGHDT, CDR2 YYEEEE. Trimming removed 3 bases from V and 7 bases from J; junction bases left unmatched: 4. The CDR3 covers 13 residues. The CDR3 bases are TGTGCCAGCAGCTCAACAGGGGGCCTTGGCTACACCTTC. Protein product: CASSSTGGLGYTF.

The V and J genes are TRBV9 and TRBJ1-3, with 7 bases matching TRBD1. The ends lost 3 bases at V and 0 bases at J; junction bases unmatched: 9. Germline assignment: CDR1 SGDLS and CDR2 YYNGEE. CDR3 length: 17 residues. DNA for the CDR3: TGTGCCAGCAGCGGACAGGGTGTTATGCCCTCTGGAAACACCATATATTTT. Protein product: CASSGQGVMPSGNTIYF.

This chain joins TRBV7-9 and TRBJ2-1; 12 bases are shared with TRBD2. This CDR3 has 17 residues. V gave up 5 bases and J gave up 4 bases; unmatched junction bases: 9. The germline gives CDR1 SEHNR, CDR2 FQNEAQ (reference sequence). CDR3 amino acids: CASSPATSGGPYNEQFF. The CDR3 nucleotides read TGTGCCAGCAGCCCGGCGACTAGCGGGGGACCATACAATGAGCAGTTCTTC. Full variable domain (outside the CDR3, taken from reference TRBV7-9 and TRBJ2-1): DTGVSQNPRHKITKRGQNVTFRCDPISEHNRLYWYRQTLGQGPEFLTYFQNEAQLEKSRLLSDRFSAERPKGSFSTLEIQRTEQGDSAMYLCASSPATSGGPYNEQFFGPGTRLTVL.

The rearrangement uses TRBV27 and TRBJ2-3; 10 bases are a match to TRBD2. Trimming cost V 2 bases and J 1 base; bases outside gene matches: 0. Germline CDR1 reads MNHEY; CDR2 reads SMNVEV (reference sequence). This CDR3 has 15 amino acids. CDR3 sequence reads: CASSLLAGGTDTQYF. The CDR3 DNA reads as TGTGCCAGCAGTTTACTAGCGGGGGGCACAGATACGCAGTATTTT.

In regard to this clone: An end of the junction does not agree with germline; a read error may underlie this. This chain uses TRBV7-7 with TRBJ2-6, with D uncertain. The CDR3 has 16 residues. Germline V gene sequence: CDR1 SSHAT, CDR2 FNYEAQ (reference sequence). The CDR3 protein is CASSLYPASGANVLTF. CDR3 DNA sequence: TGTGCTAGCAGCTTATATCCAGCGTCTGGGGCCAACGTCCTGACTTTC. The variable domain in full, completed from reference TRBV7-7 and TRBJ2-6, reads GAGVSQSPRYKVTKRGQDVTLRCDPISSHATLYWYQQALGQGPEFLTYFNYEAQPDKSGLPSDRFSAERPEGSISTLTIQRTEQRDSAMYRCASSLYPASGANVLTFGAGSRLTVL.

The chain is built from TRBV12-5 and TRBJ1-1, with D uncertain. The CDR3 length is 14 residues. Trimming cost V 5 bases and J 6 bases, with 16 bases left between them. Germline-derived CDR1 and CDR2 are LGHNT and FRNRAP. Written as DNA, the CDR3 is TGTGCTAGTGGTCCGGACGGGAGAGGGTCTGAAGCTTTCTTT. Its translation: CASGPDGRGSEAFF.

The genes are TRBV11-1 and TRBJ2-7; no definite D call. Germline lookup yields CDR1 SGHAT and CDR2 FQDESV (reference sequence). The V and J ends lost 0 bases and 7 bases respectively, with 10 bases between them. CDR3 size: 13 residues. The CDR3 nucleotides read TGTGCCAGCAGCTTAGCGACCTCCGGGGAGCAGTACTTC. Translation: CASSLATSGEQYF.

The chain joins TRBV7-2 to TRBJ2-7; TRBD2 matches at 9 bases. The CDR3 is made up of 16 amino acids. Unmatched junction bases numbered 6, after V lost 1 base and J lost 2 bases. Germline CDR1 is SGHTA and CDR2 is FQGNSA. The CDR3 spells CASSLVSGGLAYEQYF. CDR3 nucleotides: TGTGCCAGCAGCTTAGTTAGCGGGGGCCTCGCCTACGAGCAGTACTTC.

The table lists this clone with a few counts. The chain employs TRBV4-1 and TRBJ1-5; no reliable D call. The CDR3 length is 12 residues. Germline V lookup: CDR1 MGHRA, CDR2 YSYEKL. V gave up 0 bases and J gave up 15 bases, with 12 bases separating them. The CDR3 spells CASSQDHGPLHF. CDR3 bases: TGCGCCAGCAGCCAAGATCACGGTCCCTTGCATTTT.

The chain employs TRBV7-9 and TRBJ2-1; no definite D call. This CDR3 has 14 amino acids. The ends were cut back, 5 bases at V and 4 bases at J, with 12 bases in the middle. Looked up from germline, CDR1 is SEHNR and CDR2 is FQNEAQ (reference sequence). CDR3 residues: CASSLFLEYNEQFF. CDR3 in DNA: TGTGCCAGCAGCCTATTTCTAGAATACAATGAGCAGTTCTTC.

The chain's CDR3 is CASSLLGQGGHQPQHF. CDR3 nucleotides: TGTGCCAGCAGTTTGCTGGGACAGGGGGGGCATCAGCCCCAGCATTTT. This rearrangement joins TRBV27 to TRBJ1-5; TRBD1 aligns across 11 bases. The CDR3 is made up of 16 amino acids. V shed 3 bases, J shed 5 bases, and the junction held 6 bases outside the gene matches. Germline V gene data show CDR1 as MNHEY and CDR2 as SMNVEV (reference sequence).

This clone was picked up one time. The chain uses TRBV27 and TRBJ2-5; possible D gene TRBD1, 5 bases. The V and J ends lost 2 bases and 0 bases respectively, with 13 bases between them. Germline lookup yields CDR1 MNHEY and CDR2 SMNVEV (reference sequence). This CDR3 is 16 amino acids long. This CDR3 is CASSLGAGPYQETQYF. As DNA, the CDR3 is TGTGCCAGCAGTTTAGGGGCAGGACCGTACCAAGAGACCCAGTACTTC.